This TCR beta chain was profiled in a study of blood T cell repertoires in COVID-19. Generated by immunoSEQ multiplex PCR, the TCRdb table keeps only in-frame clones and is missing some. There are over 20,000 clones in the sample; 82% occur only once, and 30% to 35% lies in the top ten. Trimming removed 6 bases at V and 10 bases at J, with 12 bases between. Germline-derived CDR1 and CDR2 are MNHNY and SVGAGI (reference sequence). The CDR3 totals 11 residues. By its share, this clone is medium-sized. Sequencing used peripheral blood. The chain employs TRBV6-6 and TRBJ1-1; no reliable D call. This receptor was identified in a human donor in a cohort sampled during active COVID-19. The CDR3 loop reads CASSPGSAAFF. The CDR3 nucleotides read TGTGCCAGCAGCCCCGGGTCAGCAGCTTTCTTT.